This TCR beta chain is drawn from a study of blood T cell repertoires in COVID-19. Study details: Italy, Spain and the United States were the sources of the convalescent and acute COVID-19 samples.

Recovered participants had two consecutive negative NP/OP PCR tests, healthcare professional clearance, or symptom resolution. This CDR3 is 13 amino acids long. The V gene lost 4 bases and the J gene lost 0 bases, with 7 bases spanning the gap. The V gene's germline CDR1 is SGHRS and CDR2 YFSETQ. In the original workflow: By means of reference gene primer amplification, nucleated cell counts were estimated. Sequenced by immunoSEQ multiplex PCR; TCRdb stores in-frame clones only, minus some. V and J calls and clone size are as listed in that table; D and trimming were resolved from the DNA. In the table there are about 440,000 clones, 90% of which are singletons.

The chain is built from TRBV5-1 and TRBJ1-1, with D perhaps TRBD1 (5 bases). The receptor was derived from a man aged 18 to 29 who had recovered from COVID-19. The sequencing sample was made of PBMCs or T cells enriched from blood (not recorded which). The CDR3 is CASSTQVNTEAFF. The DNA of the CDR3 is TGCGCCAGCAGCACACAGGTGAACACTGAAGCTTTCTTT.